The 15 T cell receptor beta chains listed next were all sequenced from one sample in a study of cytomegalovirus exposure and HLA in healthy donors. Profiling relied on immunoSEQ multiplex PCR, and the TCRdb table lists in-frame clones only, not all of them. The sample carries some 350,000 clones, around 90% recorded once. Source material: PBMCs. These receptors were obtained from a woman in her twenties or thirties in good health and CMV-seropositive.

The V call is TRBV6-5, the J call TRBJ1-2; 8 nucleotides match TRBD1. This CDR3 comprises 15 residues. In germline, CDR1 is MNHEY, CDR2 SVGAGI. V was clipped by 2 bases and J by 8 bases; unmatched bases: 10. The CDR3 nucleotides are TGTGCCAGCAGTTACACCGGGACAGGCTTCGAGGGCTACACCTTC. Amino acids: CASSYTGTGFEGYTF.

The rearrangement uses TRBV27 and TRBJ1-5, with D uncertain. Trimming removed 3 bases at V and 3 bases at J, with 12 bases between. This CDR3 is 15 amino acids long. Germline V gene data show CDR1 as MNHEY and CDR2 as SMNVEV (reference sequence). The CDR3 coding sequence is TGTGCCAGCAGTTTCCGGGCCCTTAACAATCAGCCCCAGCATTTT. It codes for CASSFRALNNQPQHF.

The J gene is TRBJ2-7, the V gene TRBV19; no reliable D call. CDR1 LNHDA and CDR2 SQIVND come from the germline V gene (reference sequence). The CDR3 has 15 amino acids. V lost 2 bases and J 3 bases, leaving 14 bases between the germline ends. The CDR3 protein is CASSISDGDHYEQYF. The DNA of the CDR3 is TGTGCCAGTAGTATAAGCGACGGAGACCACTACGAGCAGTACTTC.

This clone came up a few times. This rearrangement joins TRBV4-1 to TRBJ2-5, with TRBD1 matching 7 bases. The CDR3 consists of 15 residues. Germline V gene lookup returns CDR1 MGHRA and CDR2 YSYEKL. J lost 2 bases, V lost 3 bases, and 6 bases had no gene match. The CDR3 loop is CASSQDPGQQETQYF. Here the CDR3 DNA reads TGCGCCAGCAGCCAGGACCCGGGACAGCAAGAGACCCAGTACTTC.

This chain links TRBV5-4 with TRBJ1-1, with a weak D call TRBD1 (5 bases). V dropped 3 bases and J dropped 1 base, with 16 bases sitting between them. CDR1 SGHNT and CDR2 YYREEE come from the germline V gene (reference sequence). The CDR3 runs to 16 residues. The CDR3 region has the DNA TGTGCCAGCAGCTCGTGGGACTTCCTACCGAACACTGAAGCTTTCTTT. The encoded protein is CASSSWDFLPNTEAFF. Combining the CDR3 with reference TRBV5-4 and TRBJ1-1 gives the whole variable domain ETGVTQSPTHLIKTRGQQVTLRCSSQSGHNTVSWYQQALGQGPQFIFQYYREEENGRGNFPPRFSGLQFPNYSSELNVNALELDDSALYLCASSSWDFLPNTEAFFGQGTRLTVV.

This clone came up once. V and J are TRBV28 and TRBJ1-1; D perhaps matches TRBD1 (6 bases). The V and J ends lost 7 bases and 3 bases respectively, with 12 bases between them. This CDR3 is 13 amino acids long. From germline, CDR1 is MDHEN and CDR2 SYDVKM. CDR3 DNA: TGTGCCAGCAAAGTAGGGGGTGACACTGAAGCTTTCTTT. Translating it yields CASKVGGDTEAFF. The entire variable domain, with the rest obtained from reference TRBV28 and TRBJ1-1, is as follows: DVKVTQSSRYLVKRTGEKVFLECVQDMDHENMFWYRQDPGLGLRLIYFSYDVKMKEKGDIPEGYSVSREKKERFSLILESASTNQTSMYLCASKVGGDTEAFFGQGTRLTVV.

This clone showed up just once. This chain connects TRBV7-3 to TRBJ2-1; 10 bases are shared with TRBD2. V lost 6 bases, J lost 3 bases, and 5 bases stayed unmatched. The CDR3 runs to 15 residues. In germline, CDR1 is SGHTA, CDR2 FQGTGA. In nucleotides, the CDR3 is TGTGCCAGCAGTCGGACTAGCGGAAGCTACAATGAGCAGTTCTTC. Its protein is CASSRTSGSYNEQFF.

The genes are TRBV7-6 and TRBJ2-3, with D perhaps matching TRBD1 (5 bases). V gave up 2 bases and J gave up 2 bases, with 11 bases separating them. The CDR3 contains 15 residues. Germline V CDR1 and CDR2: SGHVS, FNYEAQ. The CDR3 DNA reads TGTGCCAGCAGCTTACAGGGATCCCTCACAGATACGCAGTATTTT. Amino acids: CASSLQGSLTDTQYF.

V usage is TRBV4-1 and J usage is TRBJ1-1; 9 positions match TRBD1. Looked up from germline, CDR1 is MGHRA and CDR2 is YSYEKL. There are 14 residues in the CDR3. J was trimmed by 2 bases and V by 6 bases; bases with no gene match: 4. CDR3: CASSYTGGNTEAFF. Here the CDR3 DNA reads TGCGCCAGCAGTTACACAGGGGGCAACACTGAAGCTTTCTTT.

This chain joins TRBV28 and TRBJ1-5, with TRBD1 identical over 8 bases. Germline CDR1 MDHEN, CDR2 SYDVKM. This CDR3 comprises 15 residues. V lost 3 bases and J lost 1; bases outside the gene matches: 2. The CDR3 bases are TGTGCCAGCAGTTTCCGGACAGGGAGCAATCAGCCCCAGCATTTT. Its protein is CASSFRTGSNQPQHF.

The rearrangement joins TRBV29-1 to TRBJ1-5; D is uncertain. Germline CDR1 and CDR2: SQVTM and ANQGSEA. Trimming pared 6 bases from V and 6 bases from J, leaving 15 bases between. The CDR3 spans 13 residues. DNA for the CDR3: TGCAGCGTCATAGTGGATTCGAGTCAGCCCCAGCATTTT. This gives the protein CSVIVDSSQPQHF.

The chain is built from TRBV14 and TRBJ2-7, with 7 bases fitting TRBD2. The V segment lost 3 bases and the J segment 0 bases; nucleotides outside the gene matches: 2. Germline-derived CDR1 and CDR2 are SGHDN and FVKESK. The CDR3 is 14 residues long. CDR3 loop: CASSQRLASYEQYF. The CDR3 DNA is TGTGCCAGCAGCCAGAGACTAGCCTCCTACGAGCAGTACTTC.

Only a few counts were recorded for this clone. CDR3 amino acids: CASSPQNTEAFF. Written as DNA, the CDR3 is TGTGCCAGCAGCCCACAGAACACTGAAGCTTTCTTT. This rearrangement joins TRBV14 to TRBJ1-1; D gene ambiguous. Germline CDR1 reads SGHDN; CDR2 reads FVKESK. CDR3 length: 12 residues. Trimming left V 4 bases short and J 1 base short, with 4 bases between.

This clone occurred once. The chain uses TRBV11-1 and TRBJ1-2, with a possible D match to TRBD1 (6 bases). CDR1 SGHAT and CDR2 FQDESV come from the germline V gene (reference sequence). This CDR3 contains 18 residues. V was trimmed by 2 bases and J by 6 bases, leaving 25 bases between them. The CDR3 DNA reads TGTGCCAGCAGCTTATCCGCGTCTTCATGGACAGCAATCCATGGCTACACCTTC. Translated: CASSLSASSWTAIHGYTF.

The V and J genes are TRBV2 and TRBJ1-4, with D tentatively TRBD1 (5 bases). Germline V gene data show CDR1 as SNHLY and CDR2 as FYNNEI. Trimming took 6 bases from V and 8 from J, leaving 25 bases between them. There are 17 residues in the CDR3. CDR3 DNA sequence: TGTGCCAGCAGCGTCACCGTTCTTTCGACAGTTAGGGAAAAACTGTTTTTT. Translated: CASSVTVLSTVREKLFF. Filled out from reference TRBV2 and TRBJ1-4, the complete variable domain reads EPEVTQTPSHQVTQMGQEVILRCVPISNHLYFYWYRQILGQKVEFLVSFYNNEISEKSEIFDDQFSVERPDGSNFTLKIRSTKLEDSAMYFCASSVTVLSTVREKLFFGSGTQLSVL.